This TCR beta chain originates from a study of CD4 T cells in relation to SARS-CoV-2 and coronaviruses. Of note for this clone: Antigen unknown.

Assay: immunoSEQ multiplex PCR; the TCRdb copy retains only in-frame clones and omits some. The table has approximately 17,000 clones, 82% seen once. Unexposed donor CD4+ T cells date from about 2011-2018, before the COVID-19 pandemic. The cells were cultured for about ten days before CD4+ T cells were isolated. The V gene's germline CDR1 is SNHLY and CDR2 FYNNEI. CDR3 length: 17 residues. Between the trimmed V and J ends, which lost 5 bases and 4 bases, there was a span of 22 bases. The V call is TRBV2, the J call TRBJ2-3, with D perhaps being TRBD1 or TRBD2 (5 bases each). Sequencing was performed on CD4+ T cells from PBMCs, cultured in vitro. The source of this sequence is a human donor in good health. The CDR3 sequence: CASSPLWGSSGSDTQYF. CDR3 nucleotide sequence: TGTGCCAGCAGTCCATTATGGGGGAGCAGTGGGTCAGATACGCAGTATTTT.